This record covers a single T cell receptor (beta chain). A single base separates this from a much larger clone, so it may be a read error. The data belong to a study of T cells in Graves' hyperthyroidism and ophthalmopathy. Authors of the study amplified TCR beta CDR3 regions from RNA transcripts. First-round RT-PCR of the TCR CDR3 relied on the HTBI primer set. TCRdb passed the multiplex PCR reads through MiXCR, listing each CDR3 protein once. The sample shows hundreds of thousands of distinct CDR3 sequences, less than 15% of them seen only once. The CDR3 has 20 amino acids. Germline V lookup: CDR1 MGHDK, CDR2 SYGVNS.

The rearrangement links TRBV25-1 to TRBJ2-7; the match to TRBD1 covers 7 bases. Gene TRBJ2-1 matches the end of the DNA better, so the J call may be wrong. The clonotype comes from a woman aged 18-29 years with Graves' hyperthyroidism. The sequenced sample consisted of blood. The CDR3 DNA reads as TGTGCCAGCAGTGTATCCCTTGGACAGGCGCCTGAGGGTAGCTCCTACGAGCAGTTCTTC. This gives the protein CASSVSLGQAPEGSSYEQFF.